This T cell receptor (beta chain) was sequenced during a study of blood T cell repertoires in COVID-19. About the study: Italy, Spain and the United States were the sources of the convalescent and acute COVID-19 samples. T cells, B-cell-depleted T cells, or PBMCs supplied cDNA or gDNA.

This CDR3 has 15 residues. From germline, CDR1 is MGHRA and CDR2 YSYEKL. V was clipped by 1 base and J by 7 bases, with 14 bases between them. A Seattle source enrolled patients during active infection and followed them longitudinally. This clone showed up just a few times. Per the study methods: Using reference gene primer amplification, nucleated cell counts were estimated. Sequencing was performed with immunoSEQ multiplex PCR; in TCRdb, only in-frame clones are kept and a portion is missing. V, J and clone size reflect that table, while D and trimming were determined from the DNA. The sample yields about 160,000 clones, less than 85% seen once.

The sequence derives from a woman between 40 and 50 years old with COVID-19, enrolled during active disease. The rearrangement links TRBV4-1 to TRBJ1-5, with a tentative D call TRBD1 (6 bases). Material: peripheral blood. The CDR3 loop is CASSQGWGGDQPQHF. In nucleotides, the CDR3 is TGCGCCAGCAGCCAAGGTTGGGGGGGCGACCAGCCCCAGCATTTT.